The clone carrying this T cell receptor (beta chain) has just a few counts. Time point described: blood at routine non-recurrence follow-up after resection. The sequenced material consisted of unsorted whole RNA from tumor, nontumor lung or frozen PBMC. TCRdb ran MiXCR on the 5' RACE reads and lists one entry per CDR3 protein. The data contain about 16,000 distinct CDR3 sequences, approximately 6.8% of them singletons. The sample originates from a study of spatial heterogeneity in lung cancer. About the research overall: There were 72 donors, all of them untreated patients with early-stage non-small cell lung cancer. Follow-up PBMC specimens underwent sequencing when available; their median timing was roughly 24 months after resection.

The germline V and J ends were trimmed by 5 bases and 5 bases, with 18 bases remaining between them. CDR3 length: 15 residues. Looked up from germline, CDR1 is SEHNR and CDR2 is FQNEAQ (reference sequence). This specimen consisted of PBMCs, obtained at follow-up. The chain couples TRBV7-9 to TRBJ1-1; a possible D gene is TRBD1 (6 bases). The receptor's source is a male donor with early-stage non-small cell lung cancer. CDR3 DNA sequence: TGTGCCAGCAGCCTACGACAGGCCCCGGGGACTGAAGCTTTCTTT. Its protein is CASSLRQAPGTEAFF.